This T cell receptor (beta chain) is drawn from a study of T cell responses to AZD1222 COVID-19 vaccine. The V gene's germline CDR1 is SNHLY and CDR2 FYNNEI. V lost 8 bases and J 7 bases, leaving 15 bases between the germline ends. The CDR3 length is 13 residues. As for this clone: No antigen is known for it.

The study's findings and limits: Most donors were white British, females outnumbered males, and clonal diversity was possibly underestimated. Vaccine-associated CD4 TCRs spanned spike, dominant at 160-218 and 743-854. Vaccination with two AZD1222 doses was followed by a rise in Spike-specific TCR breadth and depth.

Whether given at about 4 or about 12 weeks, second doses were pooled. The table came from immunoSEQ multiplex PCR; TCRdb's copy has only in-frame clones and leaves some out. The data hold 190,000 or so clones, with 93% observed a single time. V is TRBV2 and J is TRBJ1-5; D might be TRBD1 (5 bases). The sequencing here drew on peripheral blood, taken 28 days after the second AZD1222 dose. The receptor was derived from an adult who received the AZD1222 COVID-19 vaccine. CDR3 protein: CASSGGGSQPQHF. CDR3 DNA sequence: TGTGCCAGCTCTGGGGGGGGGTCCCAGCCCCAGCATTTT.